Listed below are T cell receptor beta chains from one sample, sequenced in a study of low-dose radiotherapy and immunotherapy resistance in tumors. TCRdb reprocessed the reads via MiXCR and lists one record per CDR3 protein. The table includes some 100,000 distinct CDR3 sequences, 20% to 25% detected once. The sequencing here drew on PBMCs, taken after low-dose radiotherapy plus immunotherapy. The receptor source for this set is a female donor with ovarian cancer. CDR3s include the opening cysteine and the closing phenylalanine or tryptophan. Clone size appears in some rows only: once, few, many, or a class for an expanded clone.

j_call v_call clone_size cdr3_aa
TRBJ2-3 TRBV9 many CASSVSGGHTSTDTQYF
TRBJ2-5 TRBV5-1 . CASSSTGTGGIETQYF
TRBJ2-7 TRBV23-1 many CASTPFAHGTLPYEQYF
TRBJ2-5 TRBV28 many CASSPLLARWGETQYF
TRBJ2-7 TRBV4-3 many CASSQEGPGRGRYEQYF
TRBJ2-1 TRBV5-1 . CASSLVTSGRNEQFF
TRBJ2-2 TRBV20-1 many CSARVWDTNTGELFF
TRBJ2-1 TRBV6-2/TRBV6-3 many CASSYAPLGGPVYEQFF
TRBJ2-5 TRBV29-1 many CSVEGGGAETQYF
TRBJ2-1 TRBV3-1 . CASSQSKARSYNEQFF
TRBJ1-6 TRBV6-2/TRBV6-3 few CASILGPREANSPLHF
TRBJ2-1 TRBV20-1 many CSASGRQGAFNEQFF
TRBJ1-2 TRBV18 many CASSPSPENYGYTF
TRBJ1-5 TRBV20-1 many CSASRSSGGNQPQHF
TRBJ2-3 TRBV28 many CASSSLAGEGDTQYF
TRBJ2-3 TRBV7-3 many CASSGQGTDTQYF
TRBJ1-6 TRBV20-1 many CSANEYNGSPLHF
TRBJ2-7 TRBV20-1 many CSATPDRYEQYF
TRBJ2-2 TRBV5-1 . CASRDSLGLGELFF
TRBJ1-5 TRBV19 many CASSIGGQGWQPQHF
TRBJ1-6 TRBV7-8 many CASSATGQFNSPLHF
TRBJ1-6 TRBV12-3/TRBV12-4 many CASRSGSSYNSPLHF
TRBJ2-1 TRBV12-3/TRBV12-4 . CASSLGDQLSYNEQFF
TRBJ2-3 TRBV10-3 many CATEGTSGGSTDTQYF
TRBJ2-7 TRBV5-1 many CASRISGSTYEQYF
TRBJ2-5 TRBV5-1 many CASTLGGSAETQYF